This TCR beta chain was identified in a study of shared clonotypes between healthy human individuals. V was shortened by 0 bases and J by 3 bases, with 13 bases between the two germline ends. This CDR3 comprises 16 residues. In germline, CDR1 is SGHDT, CDR2 YYEEEE. Measured with immunoSEQ multiplex PCR; TCRdb has only the in-frame clones, and not every one. The repertoire holds approximately 460,000 clones, 77% seen once, with about 12% in the top ten. V and J are TRBV5-6 and TRBJ2-1; D not certain. Sequencing input: PBMCs. The source of this sequence is a woman in her thirties or forties in good health. Some clones in this sample may be carry-over from other donors' samples. CDR3 bases: TGTGCCAGCAGCTTGGAACCGGAGTGGGGCTACAATGAGCAGTTCTTC. Its protein product is CASSLEPEWGYNEQFF.